The present entry profiles one TCR beta chain with its context. This entry is derived from a study of cytomegalovirus exposure and HLA in healthy donors. Researchers ran the PCR with 60 Vbeta and 13 Jbeta primers. Sequencing was performed with immunoSEQ multiplex PCR; in TCRdb, only in-frame clones are kept and a portion is missing. The sample lists some 130,000 clones, 60% to 80% occurring once. In germline, CDR1 is MRHNA, CDR2 SNTAGT. J lost 7 bases, V lost 2 bases, and 1 base had no gene match. CDR3 length: 13 amino acids. The rearrangement joins TRBV6-4 to TRBJ1-2, with 10 bases identical to TRBD1. Specimen: PBMCs. The clonotype was recovered from a young man in good health and CMV-seronegative. CDR3 region: CASSDGTGAGYTF. In DNA form, the CDR3 reads TGTGCCAGCAGTGACGGGACAGGGGCTGGCTACACCTTC.